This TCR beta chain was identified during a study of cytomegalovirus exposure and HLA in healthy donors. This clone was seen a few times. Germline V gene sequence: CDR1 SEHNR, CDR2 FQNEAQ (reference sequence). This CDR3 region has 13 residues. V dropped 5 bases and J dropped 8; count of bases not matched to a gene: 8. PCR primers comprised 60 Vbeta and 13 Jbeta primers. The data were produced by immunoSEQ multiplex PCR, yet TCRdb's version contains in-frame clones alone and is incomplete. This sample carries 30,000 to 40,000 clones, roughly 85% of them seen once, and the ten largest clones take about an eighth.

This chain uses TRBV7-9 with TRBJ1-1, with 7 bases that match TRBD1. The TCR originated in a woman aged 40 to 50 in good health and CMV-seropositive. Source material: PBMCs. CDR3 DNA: TGTGCCAGCAGCGCCGGGACAGCTTCCGAAGCTTTCTTT. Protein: CASSAGTASEAFF.